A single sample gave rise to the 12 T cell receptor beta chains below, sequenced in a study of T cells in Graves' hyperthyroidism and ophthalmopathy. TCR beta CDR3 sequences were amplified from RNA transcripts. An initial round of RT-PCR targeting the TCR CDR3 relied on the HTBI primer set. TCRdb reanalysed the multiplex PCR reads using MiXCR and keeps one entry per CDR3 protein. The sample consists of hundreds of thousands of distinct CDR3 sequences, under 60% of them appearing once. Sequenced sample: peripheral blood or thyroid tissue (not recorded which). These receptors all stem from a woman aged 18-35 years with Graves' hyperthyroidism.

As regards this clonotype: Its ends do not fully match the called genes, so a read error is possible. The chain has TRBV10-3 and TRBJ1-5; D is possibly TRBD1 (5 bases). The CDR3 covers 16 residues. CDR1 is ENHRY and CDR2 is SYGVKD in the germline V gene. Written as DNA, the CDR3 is TGTGCCAGCAGTTACTCGGCCCCAGGGTTCGGGCAGCCCCAGCATTTT. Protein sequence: CASSYSAPGFGQPQHF.

CDR3 DNA: TGTGCCAGCAGTTACTCGAAACCGGAGGAAAAACTGTTTTTT. Residues: CASSYSKPEEKLFF. The chain combines TRBV6-5 with TRBJ2-2; no reliable D call. The J call is doubtful: the DNA matches TRBJ1-4 better. The germline gives CDR1 MNHEY, CDR2 SVGAGI. The CDR3 runs to 14 residues.

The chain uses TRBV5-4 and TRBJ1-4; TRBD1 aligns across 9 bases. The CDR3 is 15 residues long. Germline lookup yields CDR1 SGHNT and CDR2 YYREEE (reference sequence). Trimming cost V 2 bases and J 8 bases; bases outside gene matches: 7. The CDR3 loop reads CASSFAPGQGEKLFF. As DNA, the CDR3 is TGTGCCAGCAGCTTTGCCCCGGGACAGGGAGAAAAACTGTTTTTT.

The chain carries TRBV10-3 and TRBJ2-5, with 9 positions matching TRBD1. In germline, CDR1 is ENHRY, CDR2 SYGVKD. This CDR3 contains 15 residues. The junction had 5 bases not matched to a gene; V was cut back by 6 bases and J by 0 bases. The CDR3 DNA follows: TGTGCCATCAGGGGACAGGGTCCCAACCAAGAGACCCAGTACTTC. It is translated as CAIRGQGPNQETQYF.

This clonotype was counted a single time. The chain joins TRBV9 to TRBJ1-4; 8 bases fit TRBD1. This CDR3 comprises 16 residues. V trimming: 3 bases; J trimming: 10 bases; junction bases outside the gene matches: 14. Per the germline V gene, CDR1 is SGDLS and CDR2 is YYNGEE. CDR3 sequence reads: CASSDSDRGYLGKLFF. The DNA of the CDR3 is TGTGCCAGCAGCGACTCTGACAGGGGCTATCTTGGAAAACTGTTTTTT.

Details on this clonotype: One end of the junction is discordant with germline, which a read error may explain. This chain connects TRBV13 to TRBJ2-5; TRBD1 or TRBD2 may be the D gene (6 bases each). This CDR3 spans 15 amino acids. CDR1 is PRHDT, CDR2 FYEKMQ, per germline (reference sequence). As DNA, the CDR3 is TGTGCCAGCAGCCTAGGAGGGGGAGTGGCGGAGACCCAGTACTTC. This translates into CASSLGGGVAETQYF.

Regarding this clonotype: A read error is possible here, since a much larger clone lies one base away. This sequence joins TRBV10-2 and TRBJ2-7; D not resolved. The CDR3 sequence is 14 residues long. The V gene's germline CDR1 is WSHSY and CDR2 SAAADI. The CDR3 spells CAGSESWSSYEQYF. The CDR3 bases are TGCGCCGGCAGTGAGTCGTGGAGCTCCTACGAGCAGTACTTC.

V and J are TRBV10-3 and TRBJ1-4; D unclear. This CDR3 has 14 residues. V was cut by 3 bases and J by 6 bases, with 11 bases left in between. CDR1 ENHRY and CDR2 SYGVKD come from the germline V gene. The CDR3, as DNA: TGTGCCATCAGTGAAGGGAGTCGGGATGAAAAACTGTTTTTT. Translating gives CAISEGSRDEKLFF.

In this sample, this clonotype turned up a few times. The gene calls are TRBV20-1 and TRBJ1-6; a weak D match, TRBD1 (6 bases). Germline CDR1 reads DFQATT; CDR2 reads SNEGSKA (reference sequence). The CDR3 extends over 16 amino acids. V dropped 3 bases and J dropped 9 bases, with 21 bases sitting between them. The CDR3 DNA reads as TGCAGTGCTAGGGCGATGGGACACGCCGGGAGTTCACCCCTCCACTTT. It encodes CSARAMGHAGSSPLHF.

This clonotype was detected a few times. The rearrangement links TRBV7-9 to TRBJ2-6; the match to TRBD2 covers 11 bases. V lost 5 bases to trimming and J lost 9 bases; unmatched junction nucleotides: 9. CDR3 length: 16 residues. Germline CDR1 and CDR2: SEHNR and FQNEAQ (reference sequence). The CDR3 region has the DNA TGTGCCAGCAGCACTTCTGGACTAGCGGGTCTCAACGTCCTGACTTTC. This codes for CASSTSGLAGLNVLTF.

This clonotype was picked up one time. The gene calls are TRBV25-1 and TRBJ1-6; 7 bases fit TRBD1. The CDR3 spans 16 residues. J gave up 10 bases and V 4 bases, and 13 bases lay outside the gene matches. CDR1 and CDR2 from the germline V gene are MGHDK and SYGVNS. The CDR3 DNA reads TGTGCCAGCAGTGGGGCAGGGGGGCTTCGTTGGTCACCCCTCCACTTT. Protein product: CASSGAGGLRWSPLHF.

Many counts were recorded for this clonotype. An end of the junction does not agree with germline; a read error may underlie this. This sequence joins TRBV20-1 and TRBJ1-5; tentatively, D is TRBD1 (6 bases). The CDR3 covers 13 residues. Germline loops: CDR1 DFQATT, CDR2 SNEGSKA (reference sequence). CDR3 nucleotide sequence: TGCAGTGCAAGAGGACAGTTCAATCAGCCCCAGCATTTT. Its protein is CSARGQFNQPQHF.